The 15 T cell receptor beta chains listed next were all sequenced from one sample in a study of blood T cells in healthy people across ages. Together with a sample-barcoded 5' primer, a J-beta primer mix was included in a second PCR lasting roughly 6 to 12 cycles. TCRdb re-called the 5' RACE reads with MiXCR, one entry per CDR3 protein. The repertoire holds some 710,000 distinct CDR3 sequences, with less than 60% as singletons. The material sequenced was blood. Receptor source: an elderly man in good health.

The V call is TRBV6-2 or TRBV6-3, the J call TRBJ2-5; 7 positions agree with TRBD1. Germline lookup yields CDR1 MNHEY and CDR2 SVGEGT. The CDR3 runs to 16 residues. Trimming cost V 4 bases and J 11 bases; bases outside gene matches: 19. CDR3 amino acids: CASSFYSDRTYGEQYF. The DNA for the CDR3 is TGTGCCAGCAGTTTCTATTCGGACAGGACCTACGGAGAGCAGTACTTC.

This clonotype was recorded a few times. This rearrangement joins TRBV2 to TRBJ2-5; D ambiguous. CDR3 size: 12 residues. Between the trimmed V and J ends, which lost 6 bases and 5 bases, there was a span of 10 bases. Germline loops: CDR1 SNHLY, CDR2 FYNNEI. Written as DNA, the CDR3 is TGTGCCAGCAGACTGTACGGGGAGACCCAGTACTTC. It translates to CASRLYGETQYF.

About this clonotype itself: One end of the junction varies from germline; a read error may be responsible. J is TRBJ2-5 and V is TRBV7-2; a weak D match, TRBD2 (5 bases). The germline gives CDR1 SGHTA, CDR2 FQGNSA. CDR3 size: 13 residues. CDR3 loop: CASSVALRETQYF. The CDR3 DNA reads TGTGCCAGCAGCGTAGCGCTCCGCGAGACCCAGTACTTC.

The chain joins TRBV10-1 to TRBJ2-1; maybe TRBD1 (6 bases). The V gene lost 2 bases and the J gene lost 5 bases, with 10 bases spanning the gap. The germline V gene encodes CDR1 WNHNN and CDR2 SYGVQD (reference sequence). The CDR3 extends over 14 amino acids. The CDR3 loop reads CASSERQVNNEQFF. As DNA, the CDR3 is TGCGCCAGCAGTGAGCGACAGGTGAACAATGAGCAGTTCTTC.

Points on this clonotype: An end of the junction differs from the germline gene, which may be a read error. This rearrangement joins TRBV30 to TRBJ2-2; TRBD1 aligns across 12 bases. The CDR3 extends over 14 amino acids. Germline-derived CDR1 and CDR2 are GTSNPN and SVGIG (reference sequence). DNA for the CDR3: TGTGCCTGGAAGGGGACAGGGGGCGGTGGGGAGCAGTTTTTT. The encoded protein is CAWKGTGGGGEQFF.

To note about this clonotype: A much larger clone differs from this one at a single base, so this may be a read error. The chain couples TRBV7-2 to TRBJ1-4; 8 bases align to TRBD1. This CDR3 contains 15 residues. The germline V gene encodes CDR1 SGHTA and CDR2 FQGNSA. Written as DNA, the CDR3 is TGTGCCGGCAGCTTAGCGACAGGGGCTTGGGAAAAACTGTTTTTT. Translated: CAGSLATGAWEKLFF.

This clonotype was seen ten or more times. The rearrangement links TRBV9 to TRBJ1-6; D uncertain. Trimming removed 0 bases from V and 5 bases from J, with 6 bases in between. Per the germline V gene, CDR1 is SGDLS and CDR2 is YYNGEE. The CDR3 runs to 14 residues. The CDR3 nucleotides are TGTGCCAGCAGCGTAGGCCTGGATAATTCACCCCTCCACTTT. The encoded protein is CASSVGLDNSPLHF. Drawing the rest from reference TRBV9 and TRBJ1-6, the complete variable domain is DSGVTQTPKHLITATGQRVTLRCSPRSGDLSVYWYQQSLDQGLQFLIQYYNGEERAKGNILERFSAQQFPDLHSELNLSSLELGDSALYFCASSVGLDNSPLHFGNGTRLTVT.

This clonotype turned up a few times. The chain recombines TRBV6-1 with TRBJ2-2; D may be TRBD2 (6 bases). Trimming left V 7 bases short and J 3 bases short, with 12 bases between. Germline V gene data show CDR1 as MNHNS and CDR2 as SASEGT. The CDR3 has 14 residues. The CDR3 here is CASILAGYTGELFF. The DNA of the CDR3 is TGTGCCAGCATCCTGGCGGGGTACACCGGGGAGCTGTTTTTT.

This clonotype was counted many times. The chain combines TRBV20-1 with TRBJ2-3; 14 nucleotides line up with TRBD2. The V and J ends lost 0 bases and 3 bases, in that order; junction bases with no gene match: 8. This CDR3 contains 18 residues. Germline assignment: CDR1 DFQATT and CDR2 SNEGSKA (reference sequence). CDR3 in DNA: TGCAGTGCTAGAGATCCCCGGGGACTAGCGGGAGCAACAGATACGCAGTATTTT. It is translated as CSARDPRGLAGATDTQYF.

This clonotype came up a few times. The chain recombines TRBV15 with TRBJ2-7; 11 positions match TRBD1. V lost 3 bases and J lost 5; bases outside the gene matches: 6. The CDR3 covers 15 residues. Germline V lookup: CDR1 LNHNV, CDR2 YYDKDF (reference sequence). In DNA, the CDR3 is TGTGCCACCAGCAGGGGCGGGACAGGGGGTAACGAGCAGTACTTC. It specifies CATSRGGTGGNEQYF.

In regard to this clonotype: Being one base from a much bigger clone, this may be a read error. The chain couples TRBV9 to TRBJ2-7, with D possibly being TRBD2 (5 bases). V was pared by 4 bases and J by 2 bases, with 16 bases between. The CDR3 sequence is 15 residues long. Germline CDR1 and CDR2: SGDLS and YYNGEE. The CDR3 protein is CASSPWASNAYEQYF. The DNA for the CDR3 is TGTGCCAGCAGCCCCTGGGCTAGCAACGCCTACGAGCAGTACTTC.

This clonotype showed up just a few times. The genes are TRBV12-3 or TRBV12-4 and TRBJ1-5; D perhaps matches TRBD1 (5 bases). V was shortened by 5 bases and J by 4 bases, with 21 bases between the two germline ends. The CDR3 runs to 17 residues. The CDR3 protein is CASSPYQYRTPNQPQHF. The CDR3 bases are TGTGCCAGCAGTCCATACCAATACCGGACACCGAATCAGCCCCAGCATTTT.

This chain joins TRBV3-1 and TRBJ1-2; 7 nucleotides match TRBD1. Germline V gene data show CDR1 as LGHDT and CDR2 as YNNKEL (reference sequence). The J segment lost 1 base and the V segment lost 0 bases, leaving 8 bases of the junction unmatched. The CDR3 is 17 residues long. Here the CDR3 DNA reads TGTGCCAGCAGCCAAGATCTACAGGGGAACATTAACTATGGCTACACCTTC. The encoded protein is CASSQDLQGNINYGYTF.

This clonotype was seen at least ten times. V usage is TRBV7-8 and J usage is TRBJ2-3, with 11 bases matching TRBD2. This CDR3 spans 17 amino acids. V dropped 6 bases and J dropped 0; count of bases not matched to a gene: 8. The germline V gene has CDR1 SGHVS and CDR2 FQNEAQ. CDR3 residues: CASRRTSGSGSTDTQYF. The CDR3 DNA follows: TGTGCCAGCAGACGCACTAGCGGGAGTGGTAGCACAGATACGCAGTATTTT.

On this clonotype itself: With a much larger clone just one base away, this may be a read error. V gene TRBV30 combines with J gene TRBJ1-3; D is ambiguous. Germline V gene lookup returns CDR1 GTSNPN and CDR2 SVGIG (reference sequence). This CDR3 spans 15 amino acids. The CDR3 region is CAWGRTSTTGNTLYF. The CDR3 nucleotides read TGTGCCTGGGGTCGGACTTCGACCACTGGAAACACCCTATATTTT.